The 14 T cell receptor beta chains in this list originate from one sample, sequenced in a study of regulatory T cells in long-lasting Graves disease. Specified time point: newly diagnosed GD, antithyroid drugs for less than 3 months. PBMCs provided the RNA from which the TCR library was made. CDR3 regions were amplified by Arm-PCR using iRepertoire HTBI primers to build TCR beta libraries. TCRdb itself ran the multiplex PCR reads through MiXCR, one entry per CDR3 protein. The repertoire consists of 300,000 to 450,000 distinct CDR3 sequences, with 15% to 19% occurring once and the leading ten covering over 20%. The sequenced sample was peripheral blood mononuclear cells (PBMCs), obtained at new diagnosis, from a patient treated with antithyroid drugs. The receptors originated from a female donor with Graves disease.

Many counts were recorded for this clonotype. The chain employs TRBV3-1 and TRBJ1-5; 10 bases map to TRBD1. This CDR3 spans 15 amino acids. Unmatched junction bases numbered 7, after V lost 4 bases and J lost 7 bases. CDR1 LGHDT and CDR2 YNNKEL come from the germline V gene (reference sequence). The CDR3 nucleotides read TGTGCCAGCAGCCTCAAGGGGGACAGGGGCCAGCCCCAGCATTTT. This translates into CASSLKGDRGQPQHF.

This chain uses TRBV12-3 or TRBV12-4 with TRBJ1-3; no reliable D call. The V end was cut by 5 bases, the J end by 3 bases, with 11 bases between. The CDR3 is 14 amino acids. The CDR3 coding sequence is TGTGCCAGCAGTCTCCGGGGAATTGGAAACACCATATATTTT. Translated, it gives CASSLRGIGNTIYF.

In its sample, this clonotype was seen many times. The chain recombines TRBV6-2 or TRBV6-3 with TRBJ1-1; D is uncertain. Trimming took off 1 base at V and 1 base at J, with 4 bases between the two ends. This CDR3 has 13 amino acids. Germline V gives CDR1 MNHEY, CDR2 SVGEGT. The CDR3 here is CASSYLENTEAFF. CDR3 nucleotide sequence: TGTGCCAGCAGTTACTTAGAGAACACTGAAGCTTTCTTT.

Note on this clonotype: This could be a read error, since a much larger clone is one nucleotide away. This chain links TRBV20-1 with TRBJ1-5; a weak D match, TRBD1 (5 bases). Germline V gene lookup returns CDR1 DFQATT and CDR2 SNEGSKA (reference sequence). Trimming pared 1 base from V and 5 bases from J, leaving 15 bases between. CDR3 length: 15 residues. CDR3 loop: CSARVGGLGDQPQHF. The CDR3 DNA reads as TGCAGTGCTAGAGTGGGGGGGTTGGGCGATCAGCCCCAGCATTTT.

This clonotype was observed a handful of times. The V call is TRBV12-5, the J call TRBJ1-1, with D uncertain. V gave up 3 bases and J gave up 0 bases, with 8 bases separating them. Germline lookup yields CDR1 LGHNT and CDR2 FRNRAP. CDR3 length: 14 residues. CDR3 protein: CASGFLYMNTEAFF. CDR3 in DNA: TGTGCTAGTGGTTTTTTGTACATGAACACTGAAGCTTTCTTT. Together with reference TRBV12-5 and TRBJ1-1, the CDR3 gives the full variable domain: DARVTQTPRHKVTEMGQEVTMRCQPILGHNTVFWYRQTMMQGLELLAYFRNRAPLDDSGMPKDRFSAEMPDATLATLKIQPSEPRDSAVYFCASGFLYMNTEAFFGQGTRLTVV.

For the CDR3, the DNA is TGTGCCAGCTCACACGGACAGGGGGCGGGTGAAAAACTGTTTTTT. Residues: CASSHGQGAGEKLFF. The genes are TRBV18 and TRBJ1-4; 11 bases are a match to TRBD1. Trimming at V came to 4 bases and at J to 7 bases, leaving 5 bases not matched to a gene. CDR1 is KGHSH, CDR2 LQKENI, per germline. The CDR3 sequence is 15 residues long.

This clonotype appeared many times. This chain connects TRBV6-1 to TRBJ1-5, with D maybe TRBD1 (5 bases). Per germline, CDR1 MNHNS and CDR2 SASEGT. CDR3 size: 17 residues. V was pared by 2 bases and J by 2 bases, with 16 bases between. Written as DNA, the CDR3 is TGTGCCAGCAGTGAACCCAGGGTATATGGGGGCAATCAGCCCCAGCATTTT. It specifies CASSEPRVYGGNQPQHF.

The chain uses TRBV2 and TRBJ2-5; 13 bases agree with TRBD2. In germline, CDR1 is SNHLY, CDR2 FYNNEI. Losses at the gene ends were 0 bases for V and 3 bases for J; bases not matched to a gene: 4. The length of the CDR3 is 17 residues. CDR3 in DNA: TGTGCCAGCAGTGAAGCGGGACTAGCGGGGCTAAAAGAGACCCAGTACTTC. Residues: CASSEAGLAGLKETQYF.

This clonotype was seen at least ten times. The chain recombines TRBV5-1 with TRBJ2-1, with 7 nucleotides matching TRBD1. J was trimmed by 4 bases and V by 1 base; bases with no gene match: 2. The CDR3 has 14 amino acids. Germline CDR1 and CDR2: SGHRS and YFSETQ. The CDR3 sequence is CASSLLQGYNEQFF. CDR3 in DNA: TGCGCCAGCAGCTTGTTACAGGGGTACAATGAGCAGTTCTTC.

This clonotype showed up many times. The chain uses TRBV12-3 or TRBV12-4 and TRBJ1-4, with D possibly TRBD1 on 5 matching bases. This CDR3 region has 13 residues. V was shortened by 8 bases and J by 8 bases, with 15 bases between the two germline ends. This CDR3 is CASGRDAGEKLFF. Written as DNA, the CDR3 is TGTGCCAGCGGACGGGACGCGGGCGAAAAACTGTTTTTT.

This clonotype was detected ten times or more. This chain connects TRBV7-6 to TRBJ1-1, with 7 bases matching TRBD1. The CDR3 length is 15 residues. Germline CDR1 is SGHVS and CDR2 is FNYEAQ. Losses at the gene ends were 1 base for V and 1 base for J; bases not matched to a gene: 3. DNA for the CDR3: TGTGCCAGCAGCTTAGGCCCAGGGGGGAACACTGAAGCTTTCTTT. Translating gives CASSLGPGGNTEAFF. Variable domain in full (rest from reference TRBV7-6 and TRBJ1-1): GAGVSQSPRYKVTKRGQDVALRCDPISGHVSLYWYRQALGQGPEFLTYFNYEAQQDKSGLPNDRFSAERPEGSISTLTIQRTEQRDSAMYRCASSLGPGGNTEAFFGQGTRLTVV.

This clonotype has just a few counts. Being one base from a much bigger clone, this may be a read error. The rearrangement joins TRBV6-1 to TRBJ1-1; no reliable D call. Germline lookup yields CDR1 MNHNS and CDR2 SASEGT. The CDR3 has 13 residues. The CDR3, as DNA: TGTGCCAGCAGTAAGGAGCAGAACACTGAAGTTTTCTTT. This encodes CASSKEQNTEVFF.

This clonotype was detected many times. J is TRBJ1-2 and V is TRBV20-1; D is possibly TRBD1 (5 bases). This CDR3 is built from 13 residues. With 6 bases removed from V and 2 bases from J, the gap between germline ends came to 13 bases. The germline V gene has CDR1 DFQATT and CDR2 SNEGSKA (reference sequence). Here the CDR3 reads CSAGTIENYGYTF. DNA of the CDR3: TGCAGTGCCGGGACTATTGAGAACTATGGCTACACCTTC.

V gene TRBV7-3 combines with J gene TRBJ1-6; 7 nucleotides line up with TRBD1. CDR3 length: 14 amino acids. Unmatched junction bases numbered 6, after V lost 6 bases and J lost 7 bases. CDR1 is SGHTA and CDR2 is FQGTGA in the germline V gene. The CDR3 DNA reads as TGTGCCAGCAGGGGACAGATCATCAATTCACCCCTCCACTTT. Its protein product is CASRGQIINSPLHF.